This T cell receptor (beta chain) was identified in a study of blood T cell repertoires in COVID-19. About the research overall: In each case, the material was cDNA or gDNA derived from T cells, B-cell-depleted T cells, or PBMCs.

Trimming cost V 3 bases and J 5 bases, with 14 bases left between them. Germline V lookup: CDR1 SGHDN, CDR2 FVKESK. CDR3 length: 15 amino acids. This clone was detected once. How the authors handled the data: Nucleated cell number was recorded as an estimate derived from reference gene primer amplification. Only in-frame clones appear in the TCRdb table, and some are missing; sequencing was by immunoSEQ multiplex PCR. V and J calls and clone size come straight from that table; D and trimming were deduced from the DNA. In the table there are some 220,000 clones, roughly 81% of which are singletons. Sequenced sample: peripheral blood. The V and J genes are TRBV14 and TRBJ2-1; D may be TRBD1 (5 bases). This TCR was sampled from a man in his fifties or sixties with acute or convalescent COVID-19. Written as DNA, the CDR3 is TGTGCCAGCAGCCACCAGACACAGGCAGACAATGAGCAGTTCTTC. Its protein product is CASSHQTQADNEQFF.